The T cell receptor beta chain under discussion was sequenced for a study of blood T cell repertoires in COVID-19. Across the whole study: Sample material is recorded as cDNA or gDNA derived from T cells, B-cell-depleted T cells, or PBMCs.

Recruits, aged about 18 to 100 years, lived in roughly 22 US areas. Self-reported history from a screening survey and questionnaire set each donor's cohort. With 2 bases removed from V and 4 bases from J, the gap between germline ends came to 12 bases. The germline gives CDR1 MNHNY, CDR2 SVGAGI (reference sequence). The CDR3 loop spans 15 amino acids. Sequenced by immunoSEQ multiplex PCR; TCRdb stores in-frame clones only, minus some. The sample includes hundreds of thousands of clones, around 90% seen only once; the top ten take around 0.92%. The chain links TRBV6-6 to TRBJ2-1; D may be TRBD2 (7 bases). The material sequenced was PBMCs or T cells enriched from blood (not recorded which). This sequence was found in a young woman who had recovered from COVID-19. The CDR3 region is CASSYGAGAYNEQFF. The CDR3 nucleotides read TGTGCCAGCAGTTACGGGGCGGGGGCGTACAATGAGCAGTTCTTC.